The 19 T cell receptor beta chains below all came from one sample that was sequenced in a study of Graves' ophthalmopathy and Graves' hyperthyroidism. RNA transcripts provided the template for amplifying TCR beta CDR3 regions. An opening RT-PCR round employed HTBI primers and preceded a second-round multiplex PCR. TCRdb independently ran MiXCR on the multiplex PCR reads; one entry per CDR3 protein. The sample lists some 360,000 distinct CDR3 sequences, about 15% occurring once. The sequencing input was peripheral blood. The receptor set was obtained from an adult woman with stable Graves' hyperthyroidism.

This clonotype was seen a few times. This chain uses TRBV7-2 with TRBJ2-6; the match to TRBD1 covers 9 bases. Germline assignment: CDR1 SGHTA and CDR2 FQGNSA. The V and J ends lost 2 bases and 2 bases, in that order; junction bases with no gene match: 16. The CDR3 extends over 21 amino acids. The CDR3 loop is CASSLSYAWDRVGAGANVLTF. The CDR3 DNA reads as TGTGCCAGCAGCTTAAGTTATGCGTGGGACAGGGTAGGTGCTGGGGCCAACGTCCTGACTTTC.

This clonotype showed up just once. The chain employs TRBV19 and TRBJ2-5; 13 positions agree with TRBD2. Germline CDR1 and CDR2: LNHDA and SQIVND (reference sequence). The junction had 8 bases not matched to a gene; V was cut back by 3 bases and J by 1 base. The CDR3 sequence is 18 residues long. The DNA of the CDR3 is TGTGCCAGTAGTATCCCCACTCGACTAGCGGGGGGCCAAGAGACCCAGTACTTC. Protein product: CASSIPTRLAGGQETQYF. The complete variable domain, with remaining parts taken from reference TRBV19 and TRBJ2-5, reads DGGITQSPKYLFRKEGQNVTLSCEQNLNHDAMYWYRQDPGQGLRLIYYSQIVNDFQKGDIAEGYSVSREKKESFPLTVTSAQKNPTAFYLCASSIPTRLAGGQETQYFGPGTRLLVL.

This clonotype was observed many times. J is TRBJ1-5 and V is TRBV12-3 or TRBV12-4, with 9 positions matching TRBD1. J was trimmed by 5 bases and V by 2 bases; bases with no gene match: 4. CDR3 length: 15 residues. The CDR3 loop reads CASSLSQGAHQPQHF. For the CDR3, the DNA is TGTGCCAGCAGTTTATCACAGGGGGCACATCAGCCCCAGCATTTT.

A few counts support this clonotype. The germline gene is not matched at one end of the junction; a read error may be the cause. This rearrangement joins TRBV7-2 to TRBJ2-1, with TRBD1 identical over 7 bases. Germline lookup yields CDR1 SGHTA and CDR2 FQGNSA. The CDR3 extends over 14 amino acids. The chain's CDR3 is CASSSDRSYDEQFF. DNA of the CDR3: TGTGCCAGCAGCTCGGACAGGAGCTACGATGAGCAGTTCTTC.

Details on this clonotype: This may stem from a read error, because a much larger clone lies one nucleotide away. The chain couples TRBV5-1 to TRBJ2-2; weak D call: TRBD2 (5 bases). The germline V gene has CDR1 SGHRS and CDR2 YFSETQ. The CDR3 loop spans 14 amino acids. CDR3 amino acids: CASSYAANTGELCF. The DNA of the CDR3 is TGCGCCAGCAGCTACGCAGCGAACACCGGGGAGCTGTGTTTT.

There are many counts of this clonotype. The chain carries TRBV28 and TRBJ2-7; tentatively, D is TRBD1 or TRBD2 (7 bases each). Trimming left V 5 bases short and J 3 bases short, with 20 bases between. The length of the CDR3 is 16 residues. CDR1 and CDR2 (germline): MDHEN, SYDVKM. CDR3 sequence (DNA): TGTGCCAGCAGTGGGACTAACAGGGGATCTTTCTACGAGCAGTACTTC. This gives the protein CASSGTNRGSFYEQYF.

This clonotype occurred many times. The chain links TRBV7-2 to TRBJ2-5; D is perhaps TRBD1 (6 bases). Germline V gene data show CDR1 as SGHTA and CDR2 as FQGNSA. V gave up 0 bases and J gave up 0 bases, with 14 bases separating them. The CDR3 spans 17 residues. CDR3 protein: CASSLALVDRHQETQYF. In DNA, the CDR3 is TGTGCCAGCAGCTTAGCGTTAGTTGACAGGCACCAAGAGACCCAGTACTTC.

This clonotype occurred many times. CDR3 coding DNA: TGTGCCAGCAGTTTAGGCGGGCTAGCCAAAAACATTCAGTACTTC. Amino acids: CASSLGGLAKNIQYF. V gene TRBV12-3 or TRBV12-4 combines with J gene TRBJ2-4; D is possibly TRBD2 (5 bases). The CDR3 has 15 residues. Trimming cost V 1 base and J 0 bases, with 7 bases left between them.

V is TRBV4-2 and J is TRBJ2-7, with 7 bases matching TRBD2. This CDR3 is built from 14 residues. Germline V gene data show CDR1 as LGHNA and CDR2 as YNFKEQ. J lost 2 bases, V lost 0 bases, and 1 base had no gene match. This CDR3 reads CASSQEGGTYEQYF. Here the CDR3 DNA reads TGTGCCAGCAGCCAAGAGGGGGGGACCTACGAGCAGTACTTC.

The table lists this clonotype with many counts. The rearrangement links TRBV12-3 or TRBV12-4 to TRBJ1-5, with a tentative D call TRBD1 (5 bases). Trimming pared 6 bases from V and 5 bases from J, leaving 20 bases between. The CDR3 runs 16 residues. CDR3 sequence reads: CASSLGVSGHDQPQHF. In DNA, the CDR3 is TGTGCCAGCAGCCTGGGGGTCTCCGGGCATGATCAGCCCCAGCATTTT.

This clonotype was seen only a few times. This chain uses TRBV11-2 with TRBJ2-7; TRBD2 matches 12 bases. Germline V gene data show CDR1 as SGHAT and CDR2 as FQNNGV. The trim removed 4 bases at V and 4 bases at J, leaving 8 bases unmatched. This CDR3 contains 16 residues. The CDR3 DNA follows: TGTGCCAGCAGCTCTCGACTAGCGGGAGAACTATACGAGCAGTACTTC. It is translated as CASSSRLAGELYEQYF.

This clonotype was seen a handful of times. The CDR3: CSVGAWQETQYF. CDR3 sequence (DNA): TGCAGCGTTGGTGCCTGGCAAGAGACCCAGTACTTC. The chain uses TRBV29-1 and TRBJ2-5; no clear D. The germline V gene has CDR1 SQVTM and CDR2 ANQGSEA. The length of the CDR3 is 12 residues. Deletions cut 4 bases from V and 2 bases from J, with 8 bases between.

This clonotype appeared many times. The chain couples TRBV28 to TRBJ2-7; 15 nucleotides align to TRBD2. V was pared by 5 bases and J by 5 bases, with 10 bases of the junction left unmatched. The CDR3 covers 17 residues. CDR1 is MDHEN, CDR2 SYDVKM, per germline. This CDR3 reads CASSVQGLAGGQNEQYF. For the CDR3, the DNA is TGTGCCAGCAGTGTTCAGGGACTAGCGGGAGGACAGAACGAGCAGTACTTC. The full variable domain, with the rest looked up from reference TRBV28 and TRBJ2-7, is DVKVTQSSRYLVKRTGEKVFLECVQDMDHENMFWYRQDPGLGLRLIYFSYDVKMKEKGDIPEGYSVSREKKERFSLILESASTNQTSMYLCASSVQGLAGGQNEQYFGPGTRLTVT.

This clonotype was observed many times. The chain uses TRBV28 and TRBJ1-6; D is possibly TRBD1 (6 bases). Trimming removed 2 bases at V and 8 bases at J, with 13 bases between. Germline CDR1 reads MDHEN; CDR2 reads SYDVKM. The CDR3 is 15 amino acids. CDR3 sequence (DNA): TGTGCCAGCAGTTTACAGCAGGGGCTGGATTCACCCCTCCACTTT. It specifies CASSLQQGLDSPLHF.

This clonotype has at least ten counts. V gene TRBV4-1 combines with J gene TRBJ2-7, with D uncertain. The CDR3 extends over 12 amino acids. V lost 3 bases and J 5 bases, leaving 8 bases between the germline ends. Germline V gene lookup returns CDR1 MGHRA and CDR2 YSYEKL. The CDR3 nucleotides are TGCGCCAGCAGCCACGGTGGCGACGAGCAGTACTTC. Residues: CASSHGGDEQYF.

On this clonotype: This likely comes from a read error, as the CDR3 has no conserved phenylalanine or tryptophan at its end. The chain links TRBV5-1 to TRBJ2-5, with D unclear. Germline CDR1 and CDR2: SGHRS and YFSETQ. The CDR3 spans 13 residues. Trimming removed 2 bases from V and 4 bases from J, with 9 bases in between. CDR3 sequence reads: CASSFVFGETQYY. CDR3 DNA sequence: TGCGCCAGCAGCTTTGTCTTCGGAGAGACCCAGTACTAC.

This clonotype was recorded at least ten times. This rearrangement joins TRBV12-3 or TRBV12-4 to TRBJ2-5; 12 bases line up with TRBD1. The V segment lost 5 bases and the J segment 4 bases; nucleotides outside the gene matches: 5. The CDR3 totals 15 residues. The CDR3 coding sequence is TGTGCCAGCAGTCACCGGGACAGGGGGCCAGAGACCCAGTACTTC. Protein: CASSHRDRGPETQYF.

This clonotype was counted many times. The chain links TRBV6-5 to TRBJ2-5; 8 bases line up with TRBD1. Germline V lookup: CDR1 MNHEY, CDR2 SVGAGI. The CDR3 is 15 residues long. V lost 2 bases, J lost 5 bases, and 7 bases stayed unmatched. CDR3 sequence: CASSYTQGAMETQYF. CDR3 DNA: TGTGCCAGCAGTTACACCCAGGGGGCGATGGAGACCCAGTACTTC.

This clonotype was seen many times. The chain uses TRBV12-3 or TRBV12-4 and TRBJ1-6; no clear D. Between the trimmed V and J ends, which lost 8 bases and 7 bases, there was a span of 12 bases. This CDR3 is built from 13 residues. CDR3 loop: CASLKGGNSPLHF. As DNA, the CDR3 is TGTGCCAGCCTCAAGGGAGGCAATTCACCCCTCCACTTT.